The source of this T cell receptor (beta chain) is a study of CD8 T cells in ankylosing spondylitis. Points from the study as a whole: Disease-associated clones were reportedly significantly overrepresented in matched ankylosing spondylitis synovial fluid. Ankylosing spondylitis blood seemed to carry a telltale TCR beta motif made of under ten highly homologous variants. In peripheral blood, disease-linked CD8+ clones occurred at relatively low frequencies.

Germline values: CDR1 MNHEY, CDR2 SVGEGT. J gave up 9 bases and V 7 bases, and 15 bases lay outside the gene matches. The CDR3 spans 15 residues. This clonotype came up a few times. Antigen specificity is unknown. With molecular barcodes, quantitative 5'-RACE was used to make the TCR beta libraries. TCRdb used MiXCR to reprocess the 5' RACE reads, holding one entry per CDR3 protein. The sample has some 220,000 distinct CDR3 sequences, around 6.6% seen once; the top ten hold 14%. Sequencing was carried out using blood, either unsorted or a sorted T cell fraction (not recorded which). This clonotype originated in a male donor with ankylosing spondylitis. The chain employs TRBV6-2 or TRBV6-3 and TRBJ1-2, with TRBD1 matching 9 bases. Written as DNA, the CDR3 is TGTGCCAGCAATCCCTCAACCGGGACAGGGAACCGCTACACCTTC. Translation gives CASNPSTGTGNRYTF.